This T cell receptor beta chain was identified during a study of shared clonotypes between healthy human individuals. Germline CDR1 and CDR2: MNHNS and SASEGT. Trimming at V came to 5 bases and at J to 9 bases, leaving 9 bases not matched to a gene. This CDR3 is 15 amino acids long. Sequencing was performed with immunoSEQ multiplex PCR; in TCRdb, only in-frame clones are kept and a portion is missing. The table records some 2,100,000 clones, 90% to 95% of them present only once. The naive CD8 population came from CD45RO-negative cells selected for CCR7, without terminally differentiated effector memory CD45RA+ cells.

The chain is built from TRBV6-1 and TRBJ2-2; TRBD2 matches 10 bases. Sequencing used naive CD8+ T cells from PBMCs. The sequence came from a young man in good health. Some clones in this sample may be carry-over from other donors' samples. CDR3 loop: CASSPLAGFHRELFF. DNA for the CDR3: TGTGCCAGCAGTCCACTAGCGGGGTTCCACCGGGAGCTGTTTTTT.